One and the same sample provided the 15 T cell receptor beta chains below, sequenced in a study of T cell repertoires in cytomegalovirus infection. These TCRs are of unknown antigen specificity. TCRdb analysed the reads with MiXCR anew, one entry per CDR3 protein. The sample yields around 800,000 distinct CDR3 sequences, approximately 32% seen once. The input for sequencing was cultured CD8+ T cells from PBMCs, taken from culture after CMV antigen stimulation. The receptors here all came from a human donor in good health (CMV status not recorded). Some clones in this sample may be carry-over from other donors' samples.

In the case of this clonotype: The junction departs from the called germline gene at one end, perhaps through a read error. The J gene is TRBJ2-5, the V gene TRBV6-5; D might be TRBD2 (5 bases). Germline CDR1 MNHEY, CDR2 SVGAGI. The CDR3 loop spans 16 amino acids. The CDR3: CASSPTGPAAQETQYF. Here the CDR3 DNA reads TGTGCCAGCAGTCCCACCGGGCCAGCGGCCCAAGAGACCCAGTACTTT.

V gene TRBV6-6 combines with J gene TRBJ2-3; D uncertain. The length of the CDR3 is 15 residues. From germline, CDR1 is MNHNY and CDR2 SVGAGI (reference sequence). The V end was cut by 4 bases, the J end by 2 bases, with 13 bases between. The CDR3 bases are TGTGCCAGCAGTTTCCCTGGACCAAACACAGATACGCAGTATTTT. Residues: CASSFPGPNTDTQYF.

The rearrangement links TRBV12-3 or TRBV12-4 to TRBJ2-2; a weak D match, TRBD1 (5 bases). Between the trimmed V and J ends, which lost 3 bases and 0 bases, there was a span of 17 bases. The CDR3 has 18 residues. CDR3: CASSFWVPDSPNTGELFF. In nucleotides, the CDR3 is TGTGCCAGCAGTTTCTGGGTCCCCGACAGCCCGAACACCGGGGAGCTGTTTTTT.

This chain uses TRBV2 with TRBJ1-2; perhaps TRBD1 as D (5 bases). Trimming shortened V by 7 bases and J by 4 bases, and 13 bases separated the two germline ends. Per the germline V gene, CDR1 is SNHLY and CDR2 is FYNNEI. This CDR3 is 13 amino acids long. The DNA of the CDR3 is TGTGCCAGCAATTCAGAGGGGCCCTATGGCTACACCTTC. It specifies CASNSEGPYGYTF.

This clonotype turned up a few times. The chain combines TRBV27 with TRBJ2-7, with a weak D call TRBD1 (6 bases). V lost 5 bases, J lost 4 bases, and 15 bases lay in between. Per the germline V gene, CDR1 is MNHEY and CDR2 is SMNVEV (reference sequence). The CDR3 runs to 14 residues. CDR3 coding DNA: TGTGCCAGCAGTACCCTACAGGGATCTTACGAGCAGTACTTC. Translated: CASSTLQGSYEQYF.

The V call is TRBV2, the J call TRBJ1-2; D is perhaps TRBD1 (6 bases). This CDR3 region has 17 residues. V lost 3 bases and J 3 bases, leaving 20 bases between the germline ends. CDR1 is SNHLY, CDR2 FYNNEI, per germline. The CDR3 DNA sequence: TGTGCCAGCAGTGAGAGGGGCAGGGGTTTTGGTGACTATGGCTACACCTTC. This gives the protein CASSERGRGFGDYGYTF.

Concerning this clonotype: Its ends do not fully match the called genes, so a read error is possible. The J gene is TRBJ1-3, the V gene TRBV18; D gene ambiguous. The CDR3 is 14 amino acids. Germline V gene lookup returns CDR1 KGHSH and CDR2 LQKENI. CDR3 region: CASSPPASGNIIYF. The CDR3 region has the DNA TGTGCCAGCTCACCCCCAGCCTCTGGAAACATCATATATTTT.

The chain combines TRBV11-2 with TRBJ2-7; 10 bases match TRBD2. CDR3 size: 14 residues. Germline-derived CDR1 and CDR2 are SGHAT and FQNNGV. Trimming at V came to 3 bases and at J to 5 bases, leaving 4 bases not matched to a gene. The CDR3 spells CASSFLAGAHEQYF. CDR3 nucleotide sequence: TGTGCCAGCAGCTTCCTAGCGGGGGCCCACGAGCAGTACTTC.

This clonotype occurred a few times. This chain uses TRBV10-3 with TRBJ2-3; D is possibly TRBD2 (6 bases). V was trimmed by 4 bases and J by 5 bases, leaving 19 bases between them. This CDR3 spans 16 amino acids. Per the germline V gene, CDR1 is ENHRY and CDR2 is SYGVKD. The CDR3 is CAISVPGRGDQDTQYF. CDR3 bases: TGTGCCATCAGTGTCCCTGGGCGGGGTGATCAAGATACGCAGTATTTT.

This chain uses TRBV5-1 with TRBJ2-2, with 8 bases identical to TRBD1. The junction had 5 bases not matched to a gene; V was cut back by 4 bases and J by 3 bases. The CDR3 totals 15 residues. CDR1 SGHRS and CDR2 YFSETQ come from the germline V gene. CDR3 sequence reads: CASSVGQEYTGELFF. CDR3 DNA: TGCGCCAGCAGCGTGGGACAGGAATACACCGGGGAGCTGTTTTTT.

The CDR3 sequence: CASSLTLLGLADTDTQYF. The CDR3 DNA is TGTGCCAGCAGTTTAACCCTTCTTGGGCTAGCGGACACAGATACGCAGTATTTT. The chain links TRBV27 to TRBJ2-3; 7 bases match TRBD2. V lost 2 bases, J lost 2 bases, and 13 bases stayed unmatched. The germline V gene has CDR1 MNHEY and CDR2 SMNVEV (reference sequence). CDR3 length equals 18 residues.

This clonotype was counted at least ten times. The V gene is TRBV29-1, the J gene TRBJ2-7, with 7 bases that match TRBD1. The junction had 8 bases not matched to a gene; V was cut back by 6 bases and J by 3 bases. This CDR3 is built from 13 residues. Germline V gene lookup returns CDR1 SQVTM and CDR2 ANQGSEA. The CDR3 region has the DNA TGCAGCGTCGGCCCTGGGACAGACTACGAGCAGTACTTC. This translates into CSVGPGTDYEQYF.

This CDR3 reads CASSSPGLAGTEQFF. The DNA of the CDR3 is TGTGCCAGCAGCTCTCCGGGACTAGCGGGGACTGAGCAGTTCTTC. V usage is TRBV7-3 and J usage is TRBJ2-1; 13 bases map to TRBD2. The germline V gene encodes CDR1 SGHTA and CDR2 FQGTGA. The CDR3 covers 15 residues. V shed 4 bases and J 9 bases; nucleotides not matched to a gene: 6.

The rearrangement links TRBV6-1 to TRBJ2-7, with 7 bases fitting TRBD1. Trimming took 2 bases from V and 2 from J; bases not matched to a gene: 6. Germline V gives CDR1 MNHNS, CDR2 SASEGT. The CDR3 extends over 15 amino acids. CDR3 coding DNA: TGTGCCAGCAGTGAATGGTGGGACAGTGCCTACGAGCAGTACTTC. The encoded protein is CASSEWWDSAYEQYF.

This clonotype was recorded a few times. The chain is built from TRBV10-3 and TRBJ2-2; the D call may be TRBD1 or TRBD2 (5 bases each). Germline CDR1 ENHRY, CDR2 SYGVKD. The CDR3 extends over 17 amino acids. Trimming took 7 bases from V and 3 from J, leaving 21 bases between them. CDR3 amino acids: CAINGDPSGRDTGELFF. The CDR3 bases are TGTGCCATCAACGGGGACCCTAGTGGCCGCGACACCGGGGAGCTGTTTTTT.